This T cell receptor beta chain was recovered during a study of cytomegalovirus exposure and HLA in healthy donors. General study results and limits: Listed as cytomegalovirus-associated were 170 or so TCR beta chains.

The PCR was carried out with 60 Vbeta primers and 13 Jbeta primers. Clones were read by immunoSEQ multiplex PCR, and TCRdb kept only the in-frame ones, dropping some. The sample shows approximately 160,000 clones, almost 85% of them seen only once. Remarks on this clone: The antigen is not known.

The source of this sequence is a girl under 18 in good health and CMV-seropositive. Sequencing used PBMCs.

The CDR3 here is CASRTGVNSNQPQHF. The CDR3, as DNA: TGTGCCAGCAGAACAGGGGTGAATAGCAATCAGCCCCAGCATTTT. V gene TRBV2 combines with J gene TRBJ1-5, with 7 nucleotides matching TRBD1. The trim removed 6 bases at V and 0 bases at J, leaving 5 bases unmatched. CDR3 length: 15 amino acids. Per germline, CDR1 SNHLY and CDR2 FYNNEI.